This T cell receptor (beta chain) was retrieved from a study of cytomegalovirus exposure and HLA in healthy donors. Study details: One earlier analysis, a look at roughly 170 million T cells, found 117 million unique TCR beta sequences.

Amplification used 60 Vbeta primers and 13 Jbeta primers. Produced via immunoSEQ multiplex PCR; TCRdb's table is partial and in-frame only. The sample records some 110,000 clones, 12% to 15% being singletons. As regards this clone: Its antigen remains unknown.

This CDR3 contains 15 residues. The V end lost 4 bases, the J end lost 2 bases, and 11 bases lay between the germline ends. From germline, CDR1 is MNHEY and CDR2 SVGAGI. Overall study findings and caveats: It was reportedly the case that the classifier diagnosed cytomegalovirus status with high specificity and sensitivity.

This receptor was obtained from a female donor in good health and CMV-seronegative. Sequencing input: PBMCs. V is TRBV6-5 and J is TRBJ2-2; D may be TRBD1 (6 bases). Here the CDR3 DNA reads TGTGCCAGCAGTTCTATGGACAGAAACACCGGGGAGCTGTTTTTT. This translates into CASSSMDRNTGELFF.